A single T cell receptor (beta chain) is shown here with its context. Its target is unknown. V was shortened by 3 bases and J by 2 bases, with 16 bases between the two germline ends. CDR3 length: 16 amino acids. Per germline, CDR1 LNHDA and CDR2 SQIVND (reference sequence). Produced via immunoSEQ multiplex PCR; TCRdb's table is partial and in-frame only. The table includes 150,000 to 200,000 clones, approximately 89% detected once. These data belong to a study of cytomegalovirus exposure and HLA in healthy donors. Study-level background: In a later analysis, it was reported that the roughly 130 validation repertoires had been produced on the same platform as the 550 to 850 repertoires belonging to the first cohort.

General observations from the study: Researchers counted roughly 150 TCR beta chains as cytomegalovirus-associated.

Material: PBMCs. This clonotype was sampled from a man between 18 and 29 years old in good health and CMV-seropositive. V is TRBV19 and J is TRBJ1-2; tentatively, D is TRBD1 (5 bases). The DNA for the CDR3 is TGTGCCAGTAGTATGCCAGACAGAGTCTGGAACTATGGCTACACCTTC. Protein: CASSMPDRVWNYGYTF.